The 9 T cell receptor beta chains below all came from one sample that was sequenced in a study of blood T cell repertoires in COVID-19. Data came from immunoSEQ multiplex PCR; TCRdb stores just in-frame clones and leaves some out. The sample holds 150,000 to 180,000 clones, 75% to 90% seen once. Sequencing was done on a sample of peripheral blood. The receptors derive from a woman aged 40 to 49 with acute or convalescent COVID-19.

The chain recombines TRBV7-8 with TRBJ2-2, with 10 bases that match TRBD1. Germline V gene data show CDR1 as SGHVS and CDR2 as FQNEAQ. The CDR3 extends over 14 amino acids. V dropped 5 bases and J dropped 7; count of bases not matched to a gene: 4. The CDR3 DNA reads TGTGCCAGCAGCGTGGACAGGGGGGTCGGGGAGCTGTTTTTT. Encoded protein: CASSVDRGVGELFF.

The V call is TRBV6-5, the J call TRBJ2-7, with D possibly matching TRBD1 (5 bases). This CDR3 contains 12 residues. Trimming stripped 7 bases from V and 4 bases from J, with 11 bases between. In germline, CDR1 is MNHEY, CDR2 SVGAGI. The CDR3 sequence is CASTAGNYEQYF. Here the CDR3 DNA reads TGTGCCAGCACCGCAGGGAATTACGAGCAGTACTTC.

This chain uses TRBV5-1 with TRBJ2-3; D is unclear. Germline loops: CDR1 SGHRS, CDR2 YFSETQ. The CDR3 has 13 residues. V was clipped by 5 bases and J by 2 bases, with 9 bases between them. This chain's CDR3 is CASSPGATDTQYF. The CDR3 DNA reads as TGCGCCAGCAGTCCCGGAGCCACAGATACGCAGTATTTT.

The J gene is TRBJ2-1, the V gene TRBV15; TRBD2 agrees at 8 bases. The germline CDR1 and CDR2 sequences are LNHNV and YYDKDF (reference sequence). The ends lost 1 base at V and 0 bases at J; junction bases unmatched: 5. This CDR3 spans 17 amino acids. The CDR3: CATSRAGGRSSYNEQFF. As DNA, the CDR3 is TGTGCCACCAGCAGAGCGGGCGGGAGGAGCTCCTACAATGAGCAGTTCTTC. The full variable domain, in which reference TRBV15 and TRBJ2-1 provide the parts outside the CDR3, is DAMVIQNPRYQVTQFGKPVTLSCSQTLNHNVMYWYQQKSSQAPKLLFHYYDKDFNNEADTPDNFQSRRPNTSFCFLDIRSPGLGDTAMYLCATSRAGGRSSYNEQFFGPGTRLTVL.

The J gene is TRBJ1-6, the V gene TRBV3-1 (or the pseudogene TRBV3-2), with D perhaps TRBD1 (5 bases). The germline V gene has CDR1 LGHDT and CDR2 YNNKEL (reference sequence). The germline V and J ends were trimmed by 4 bases and 3 bases, with 10 bases remaining between them. The CDR3 is 15 residues long. The CDR3 nucleotides read TGTGCCAGCAGCCCCCGGGACTTCTATAATTCACCCCTCCACTTT. This codes for CASSPRDFYNSPLHF.

The V call is TRBV6-5, the J call TRBJ1-5; 9 bases are shared with TRBD1. Germline V CDR1 and CDR2: MNHEY, SVGAGI. This CDR3 spans 11 amino acids. J was trimmed by 9 bases and V by 6 bases; bases with no gene match: 0. As DNA, the CDR3 is TGTGCCAGCAGGGACAGGGGGCCCCAGCATTTT. It translates to CASRDRGPQHF.

The rearrangement links TRBV19 to TRBJ1-5; 11 bases line up with TRBD1. Germline V gene data show CDR1 as LNHDA and CDR2 as SQIVND (reference sequence). The CDR3 is 17 amino acids. V was clipped by 2 bases and J by 5 bases; unmatched bases: 8. CDR3: CASSINHGTGGYQPQHF. Written as DNA, the CDR3 is TGTGCCAGTAGTATAAACCACGGGACAGGGGGATATCAGCCCCAGCATTTT.

This rearrangement joins TRBV11-2 to TRBJ1-1; D is perhaps TRBD1 (5 bases). This CDR3 is built from 14 residues. Trimming removed 1 base from V and 5 bases from J, with 11 bases in between. Germline V gene sequence: CDR1 SGHAT, CDR2 FQNNGV. The CDR3 DNA sequence: TGTGCCAGCAGCTTAGCCAGGGTAGGGACTGAAGCTTTCTTT. Its protein product is CASSLARVGTEAFF.

This clone was observed a few times. The CDR3 sequence is CASSADSGDHYGYTF. CDR3 coding DNA: TGCGCCAGCAGCGCAGACAGCGGGGACCATTATGGCTACACCTTC. This chain joins TRBV4-1 and TRBJ1-2, with D possibly matching TRBD1 (5 bases). There are 15 residues in the CDR3. The V and J ends lost 5 bases and 5 bases respectively, with 18 bases between them. CDR1 is MGHRA and CDR2 is YSYEKL in the germline V gene.